This note documents a single T cell receptor beta chain sequence. Its antigen is still unknown. No qualities accompany the bases; no much larger clone lies one base away. This specimen belongs to a study of blood T cell repertoires in COVID-19 (dated by TCRdb to 2019 to 2021). Looking at the study overall: The collaborator samples originated in the United States, Italy and Spain and spanned the acute and convalescent phases of COVID-19. The prospective study material was composed of cDNA or gDNA derived from T cells, B-cell-depleted T cells, or PBMCs. Deeply sampled blood TCRbeta repertoires from subjects exposed to, actively infected with, or recovered from COVID-19 were included in the dataset. The repertoires were released in a freely available public database intended as a resource for research on the immune response to SARS-CoV-2. Samples came from the ongoing ImmuneRACE study (first 160 participants) plus 1,254 subjects from 6 global collaborators. The sample metadata nearly always contained a de-identified subject ID, COVID-19 status, age in years and sex. Where available, HLA class I and class II types were obtained from metadata supplied by the sample provider rather than from assay-based typing. General findings and caveats noted by the study authors: Clinical and demographic metadata were provided uncurated, with the amount varying by source and participant.

Including the terminal cysteine and phenylalanine, the CDR3 comprises 15 residues. The entry retains the CDR3 DNA only, 45 bases that are in frame from base 1. CDR1 and CDR2, looked up from the germline V gene, are SGDLS and YYNGEE. V and J are truncated by 1 base and 5 bases respectively, leaving an intervening sequence of 15 bases. Another Seattle source contributed samples from volunteer blood donors who had recovered from COVID-19. Each collaborating institution followed its own protocols to collect whole blood in K2EDTA tubes. Collaborator samples were shipped for TCRbeta analysis as frozen whole blood, isolated PBMCs, or DNA extracted from either sample type. The immunoSEQ Assay, a bias-controlled multiplex PCR, was used to amplify TCRbeta CDR3 regions from genomic DNA. Regarding the original processing steps: Nucleated cell counts per sample were estimated from amplification of reference gene primers within the assay. Sequence reads were collapsed and filtered to measure the absolute abundance of every unique TCRbeta CDR3 rearrangement. For each sample, productive Simpson clonality was calculated as the square root of Simpson's diversity index across productive rearrangements. TCRdb provides this immuneACCESS table in a form limited to in-frame rearrangements. Some clones are lacking; in checked studies, under half of them reflect an unresolved V gene, and why the rest are absent is not known. V, J and clone size derive from that table, while D and trimming were established from the DNA sequence. This sample is represented by almost 250,000 clones; 86% of them were singletons. The ten largest clones represent 1.5% to 2% of the sample.

Sample: peripheral blood. The TCR originated in a woman aged 55 to 70 who had recovered from COVID-19. Here the chain combines TRBV9 and TRBJ2-5; D gene: possibly TRBD1, on 5 matching bases. The nucleotides are TGTGCCAGCAGCGTATGGGGCAGGGCGTCTGAGACCCAGTACTTC. Its amino acids are CASSVWGRASETQYF.